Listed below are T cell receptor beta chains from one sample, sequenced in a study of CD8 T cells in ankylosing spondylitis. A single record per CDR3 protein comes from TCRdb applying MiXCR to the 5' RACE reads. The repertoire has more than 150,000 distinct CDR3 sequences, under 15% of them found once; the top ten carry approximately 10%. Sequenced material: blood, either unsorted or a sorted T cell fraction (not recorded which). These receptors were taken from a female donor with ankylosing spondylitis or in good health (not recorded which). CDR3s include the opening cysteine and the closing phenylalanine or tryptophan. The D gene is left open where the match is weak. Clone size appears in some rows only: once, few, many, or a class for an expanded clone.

DNA: TGTGCCAGCAGCCTCAACCCCACCGCGACAGGGATCTACACCTTC
CDR3: CASSLNPTATGIYTF
V: TRBV11-2
length: 15
D: TRBD1
J: TRBJ1-2
size: many

DNA: TGTGCCAGCAGCGTAACAGGGGAAAGCACTGAAGCTTTCTTT
CDR3: CASSVTGESTEAFF
V: TRBV7-3
length: 14
D: TRBD1
J: TRBJ1-1
size: many

DNA: TGTGCCAGCAGCCAAGCCCACTACAATGAGCAGTTCTTC
CDR3: CASSQAHYNEQFF
V: TRBV12-3/TRBV12-4
length: 13
D: -
J: TRBJ2-1
size: medium-sized

DNA: TGTGCCAGCAGCTCGACAGGGCGGAAAGTCTTC
CDR3: CASSSTGRKVF
V: TRBV11-2
length: 11
D: TRBD1
J: TRBJ2-1
size: many

DNA: TGTGCCAGCAGCTTGAGACAGGTGAATCAGCCCCAGCATTTT
CDR3: CASSLRQVNQPQHF
V: TRBV7-2
length: 14
D: -
J: TRBJ1-5
size: many

DNA: TGTGCCAGCAGTTTAGGATTACGGGACGAGCAGTACTTC
CDR3: CASSLGLRDEQYF
V: TRBV12-3/TRBV12-4
length: 13
D: -
J: TRBJ2-7
size: many

DNA: TGTGCCAGCATCCATCCCCACGTTTGGTACGAGCAGTACTTC
CDR3: CASIHPHVWYEQYF
V: TRBV6-2/TRBV6-3
length: 14
D: -
J: TRBJ2-7
size: -

DNA: TGCAGTGCTAGACGGCCCGGGACTAGCCACAATGAGCAGTTCTTC
CDR3: CSARRPGTSHNEQFF
V: TRBV20-1
length: 15
D: TRBD2
J: TRBJ2-1
size: many

DNA: TGTGCCAGTAGTCCCGCTAGCGGGAGAAGGGATACGCAGTATTTT
CDR3: CASSPASGRRDTQYF
V: TRBV19
length: 15
D: TRBD2
J: TRBJ2-3
size: -

DNA: TGTGCCAGCAGTGACTCCCCTCGCAATGAGCAGTTCTTC
CDR3: CASSDSPRNEQFF
V: TRBV6-4
length: 13
D: -
J: TRBJ2-1
size: many

DNA: TGTGCCATCAGTCAGACTAGTCCGGTTGTGAATGAGCAGTTCTTC
CDR3: CAISQTSPVVNEQFF
V: TRBV10-3
length: 15
D: -
J: TRBJ2-1
size: many

DNA: TGTGCCAGCAGTGCCGCGGACTCGACAGATACGCAGTATTTT
CDR3: CASSAADSTDTQYF
V: TRBV6-4
length: 14
D: -
J: TRBJ2-3
size: many

DNA: TGTGCCTGGAGTGTACTCCGGACACTGACCTACGAGCAGTACTTC
CDR3: CAWSVLRTLTYEQYF
V: TRBV30
length: 15
D: -
J: TRBJ2-7
size: few

DNA: TGCAGTGCTAGACGGGTGGTTGAGGTCGCAGATACGCAGTATTTT
CDR3: CSARRVVEVADTQYF
V: TRBV20-1
length: 15
D: -
J: TRBJ2-3
size: few

DNA: TGTGCCAGCAGTTACTTGGACGGGGCCGAAAAACTGTTTTTT
CDR3: CASSYLDGAEKLFF
V: TRBV6-2/TRBV6-3
length: 14
D: -
J: TRBJ1-4
size: few

DNA: TGTGCCAGCCGGGGGGGTCGGGGAAGAAGCACAGATACGCAGTATTTT
CDR3: CASRGGRGRSTDTQYF
V: TRBV28
length: 16
D: TRBD2
J: TRBJ2-3
size: -

DNA: TGTGCCAGCTCCCTTTATGACCCGGGACTCAATAATTCACCCCTCCACTTT
CDR3: CASSLYDPGLNNSPLHF
V: TRBV18
length: 17
D: -
J: TRBJ1-6
size: -

DNA: TGTGCCAGCAGCCAAGATCCAGGGACACCCTACAATGAGCAGTTCTTC
CDR3: CASSQDPGTPYNEQFF
V: TRBV4-2
length: 16
D: -
J: TRBJ2-1
size: few

DNA: TGTGCCAGCAGCCAAGAGGGACGGAACAATCAGCCCCAGCATTTT
CDR3: CASSQEGRNNQPQHF
V: TRBV7-2
length: 15
D: -
J: TRBJ1-5
size: many

DNA: TGTGTCAGCAGTTTAGGGCCTAACGGGAACACAGATACGCAGTATTTT
CDR3: CVSSLGPNGNTDTQYF
V: TRBV27
length: 16
D: -
J: TRBJ2-3
size: -

DNA: TGTGCCAGCAGTTCTAGCGGGGAGAGCTCCTACAATGAGCAGTTCTTC
CDR3: CASSSSGESSYNEQFF
V: TRBV28
length: 16
D: TRBD2
J: TRBJ2-1
size: many

DNA: TGCGCCAGCAGAATAGCGGGCACCCTTGAGCAGTTCTTC
CDR3: CASRIAGTLEQFF
V: TRBV10-2
length: 13
D: TRBD2
J: TRBJ2-1
size: many